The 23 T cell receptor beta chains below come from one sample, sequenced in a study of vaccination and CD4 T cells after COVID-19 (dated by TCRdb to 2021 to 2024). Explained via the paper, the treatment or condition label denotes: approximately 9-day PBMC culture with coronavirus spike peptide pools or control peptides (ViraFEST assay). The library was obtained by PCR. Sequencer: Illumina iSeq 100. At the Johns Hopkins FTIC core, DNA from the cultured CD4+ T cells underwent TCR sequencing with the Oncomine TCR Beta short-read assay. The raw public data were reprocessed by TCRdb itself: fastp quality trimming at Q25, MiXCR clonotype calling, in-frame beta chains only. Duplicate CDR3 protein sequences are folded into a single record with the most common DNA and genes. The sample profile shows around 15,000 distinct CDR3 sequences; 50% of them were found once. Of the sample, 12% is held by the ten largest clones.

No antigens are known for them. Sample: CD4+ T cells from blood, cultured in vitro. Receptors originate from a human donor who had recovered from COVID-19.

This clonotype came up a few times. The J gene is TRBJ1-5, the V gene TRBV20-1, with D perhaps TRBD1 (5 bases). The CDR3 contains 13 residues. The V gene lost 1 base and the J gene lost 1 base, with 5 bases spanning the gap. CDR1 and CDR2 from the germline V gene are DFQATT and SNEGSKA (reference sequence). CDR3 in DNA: TGCAGTGCTAGAGGGGACAGCAATCAGCCCCAGCATTTT. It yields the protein CSARGDSNQPQHF.

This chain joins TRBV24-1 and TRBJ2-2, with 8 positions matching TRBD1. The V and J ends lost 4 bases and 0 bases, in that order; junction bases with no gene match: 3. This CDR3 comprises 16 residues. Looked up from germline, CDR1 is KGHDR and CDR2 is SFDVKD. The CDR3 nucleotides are TGTGCCACCAGTGACCGGACAGGGCCGAACACCGGGGAGCTGTTTTTT. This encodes CATSDRTGPNTGELFF.

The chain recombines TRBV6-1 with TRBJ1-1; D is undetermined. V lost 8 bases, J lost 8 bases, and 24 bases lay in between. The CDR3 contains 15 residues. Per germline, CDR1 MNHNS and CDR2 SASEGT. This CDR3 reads CASPPRGEGAREAFF. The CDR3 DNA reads TGTGCCAGCCCCCCGCGAGGCGAAGGTGCCCGCGAAGCTTTCTTT.

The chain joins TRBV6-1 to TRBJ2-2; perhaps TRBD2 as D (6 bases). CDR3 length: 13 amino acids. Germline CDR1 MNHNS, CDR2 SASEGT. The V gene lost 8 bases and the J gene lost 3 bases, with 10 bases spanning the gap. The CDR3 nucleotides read TGTGCCAGCCGTGCGGGGTACACCGGGGAGCTGTTTTTT. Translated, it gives CASRAGYTGELFF.

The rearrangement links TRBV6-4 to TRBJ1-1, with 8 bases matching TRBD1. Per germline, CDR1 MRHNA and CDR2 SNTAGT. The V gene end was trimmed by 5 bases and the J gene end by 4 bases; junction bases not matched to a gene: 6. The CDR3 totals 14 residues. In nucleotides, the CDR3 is TGTGCCAGCAGTCCAGACAGGGGTAGCACTGAAGCTTTCTTT. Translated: CASSPDRGSTEAFF.

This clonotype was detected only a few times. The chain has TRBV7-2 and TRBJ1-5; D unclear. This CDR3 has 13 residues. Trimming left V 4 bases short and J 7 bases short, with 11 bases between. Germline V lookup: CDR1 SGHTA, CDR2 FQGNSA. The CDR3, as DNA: TGTGCCAGCAGCTCCCGGTCGGGCCAGCCCCAGCATTTT. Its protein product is CASSSRSGQPQHF.

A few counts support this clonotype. The CDR3 loop reads CASRAGTGYYEQYF. CDR3 sequence (DNA): TGTGCCAGCAGAGCCGGGACAGGGTACTACGAGCAGTACTTC. V is TRBV2 and J is TRBJ2-7; 9 bases match TRBD1. Looked up from germline, CDR1 is SNHLY and CDR2 is FYNNEI. The CDR3 consists of 14 residues. Trimming removed 6 bases from V and 3 bases from J; junction bases left unmatched: 6.

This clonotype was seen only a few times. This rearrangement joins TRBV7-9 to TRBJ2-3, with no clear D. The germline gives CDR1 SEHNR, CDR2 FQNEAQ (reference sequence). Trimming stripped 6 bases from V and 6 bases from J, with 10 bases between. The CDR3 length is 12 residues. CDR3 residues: CASSVAQDTQYF. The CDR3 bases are TGTGCCAGCAGTGTAGCCCAGGATACGCAGTATTTT.

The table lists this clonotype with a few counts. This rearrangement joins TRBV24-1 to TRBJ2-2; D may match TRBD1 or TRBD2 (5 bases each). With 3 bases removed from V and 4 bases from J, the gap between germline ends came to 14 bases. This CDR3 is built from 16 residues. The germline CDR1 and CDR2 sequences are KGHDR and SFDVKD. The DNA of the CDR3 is TGTGCCACCAGTGATGGGACGGTAGAACTCACCGGGGAGCTGTTTTTT. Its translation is CATSDGTVELTGELFF.

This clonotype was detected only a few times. The CDR3 DNA reads TGTGCCAGTAGTACCGGACTAGCGGGAGCAGACGAGCAGTACTTC. Encoded protein: CASSTGLAGADEQYF. The chain combines TRBV19 with TRBJ2-7; 13 bases are a match to TRBD2. Looked up from germline, CDR1 is LNHDA and CDR2 is SQIVND (reference sequence). The CDR3 covers 15 residues. J gave up 5 bases and V 4 bases, and 5 bases lay outside the gene matches. Filled out from reference TRBV19 and TRBJ2-7, the complete variable domain reads DGGITQSPKYLFRKEGQNVTLSCEQNLNHDAMYWYRQDPGQGLRLIYYSQIVNDFQKGDIAEGYSVSREKKESFPLTVTSAQKNPTAFYLCASSTGLAGADEQYFGPGTRLTVT.

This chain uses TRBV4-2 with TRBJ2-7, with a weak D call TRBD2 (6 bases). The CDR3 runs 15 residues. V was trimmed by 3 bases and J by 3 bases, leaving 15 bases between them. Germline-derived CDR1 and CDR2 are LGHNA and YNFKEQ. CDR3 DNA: TGTGCCAGCAGCCAGCCCGGGGGTACAGTCTACGAGCAGTACTTC. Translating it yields CASSQPGGTVYEQYF.

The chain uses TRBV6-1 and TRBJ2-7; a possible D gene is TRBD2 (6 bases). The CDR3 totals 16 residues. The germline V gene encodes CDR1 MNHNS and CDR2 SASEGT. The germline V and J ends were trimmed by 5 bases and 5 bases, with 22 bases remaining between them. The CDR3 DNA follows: TGTGCCAGCAGTAACAAGGTGGTCGGGAGATTCCACGAGCAGTACTTC. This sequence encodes CASSNKVVGRFHEQYF.

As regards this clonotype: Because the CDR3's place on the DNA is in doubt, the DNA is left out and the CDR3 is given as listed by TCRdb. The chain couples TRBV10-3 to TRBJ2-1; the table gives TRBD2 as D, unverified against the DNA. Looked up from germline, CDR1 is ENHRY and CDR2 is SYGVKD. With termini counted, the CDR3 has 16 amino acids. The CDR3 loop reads CAISEPWASGSNPRDF.

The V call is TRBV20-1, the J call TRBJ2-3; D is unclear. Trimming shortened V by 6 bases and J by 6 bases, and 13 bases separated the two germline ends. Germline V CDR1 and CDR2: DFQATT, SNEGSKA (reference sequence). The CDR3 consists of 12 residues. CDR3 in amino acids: CSANSVSDTQYF. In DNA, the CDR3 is TGCAGTGCCAATTCGGTTTCGGATACGCAGTATTTT.

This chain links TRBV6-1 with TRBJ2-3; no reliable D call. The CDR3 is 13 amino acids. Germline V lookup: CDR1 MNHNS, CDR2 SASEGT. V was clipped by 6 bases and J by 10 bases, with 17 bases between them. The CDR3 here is CASSRSMVAAQYF. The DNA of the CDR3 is TGTGCCAGCAGCCGTTCTATGGTAGCTGCGCAGTATTTT.

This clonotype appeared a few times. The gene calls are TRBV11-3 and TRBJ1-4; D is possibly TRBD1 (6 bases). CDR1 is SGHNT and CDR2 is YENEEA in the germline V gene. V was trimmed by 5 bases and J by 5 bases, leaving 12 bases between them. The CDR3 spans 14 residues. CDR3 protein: CASSTTGTNEKLFF. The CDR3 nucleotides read TGTGCCAGCAGCACAACCGGGACAAATGAAAAACTGTTTTTT.

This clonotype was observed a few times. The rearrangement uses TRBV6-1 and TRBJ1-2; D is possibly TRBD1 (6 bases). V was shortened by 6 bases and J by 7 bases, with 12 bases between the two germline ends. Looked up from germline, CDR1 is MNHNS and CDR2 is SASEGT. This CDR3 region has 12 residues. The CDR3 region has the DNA TGTGCCAGCAGCACAGGGTCCGGTGGCTACACCTTC. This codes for CASSTGSGGYTF.

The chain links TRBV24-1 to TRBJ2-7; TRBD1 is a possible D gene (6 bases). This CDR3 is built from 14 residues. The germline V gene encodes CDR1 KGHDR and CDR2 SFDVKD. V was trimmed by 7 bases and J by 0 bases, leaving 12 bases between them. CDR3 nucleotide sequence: TGTGCCACCAGGATGACAGGTGACTCCTACGAGCAGTACTTC. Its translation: CATRMTGDSYEQYF.

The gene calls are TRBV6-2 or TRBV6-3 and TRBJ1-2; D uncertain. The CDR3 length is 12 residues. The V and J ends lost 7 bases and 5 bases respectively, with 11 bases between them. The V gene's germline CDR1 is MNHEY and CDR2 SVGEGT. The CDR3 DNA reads TGTGCCAGCAAGAAGGATCGTTATGGCTACACCTTC. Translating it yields CASKKDRYGYTF.

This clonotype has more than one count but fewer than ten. The CDR3 sequence is CARRNYSNQPQHF. DNA of the CDR3: TGCGCTCGCAGGAATTATAGCAATCAGCCCCAGCATTTT. The chain carries TRBV23-1 and TRBJ1-5; D gene ambiguous. TRBV23-1 has ORF status, its function being uncertain. The CDR3 consists of 13 residues.

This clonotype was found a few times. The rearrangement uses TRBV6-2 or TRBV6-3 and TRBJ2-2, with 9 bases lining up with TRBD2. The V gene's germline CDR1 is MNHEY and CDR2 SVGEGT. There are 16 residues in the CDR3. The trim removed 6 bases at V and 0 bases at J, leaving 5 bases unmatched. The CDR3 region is CASRIAGAANTGELFF. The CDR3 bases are TGTGCCAGCAGAATAGCGGGGGCCGCGAACACCGGGGAGCTGTTTTTT.

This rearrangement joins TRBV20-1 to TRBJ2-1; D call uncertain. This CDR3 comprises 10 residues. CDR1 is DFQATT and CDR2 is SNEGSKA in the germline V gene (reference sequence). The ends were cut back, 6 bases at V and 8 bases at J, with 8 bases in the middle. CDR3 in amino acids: CSAMGYEQFF. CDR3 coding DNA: TGCAGTGCGATGGGGTATGAGCAGTTCTTC.

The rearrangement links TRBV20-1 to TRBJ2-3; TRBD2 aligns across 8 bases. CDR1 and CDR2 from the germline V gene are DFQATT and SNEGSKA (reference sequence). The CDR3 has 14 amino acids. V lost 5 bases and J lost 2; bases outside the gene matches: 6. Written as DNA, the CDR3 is TGCAGTGCTCGTAGCGGGGCGAACACAGATACGCAGTATTTT. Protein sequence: CSARSGANTDTQYF.